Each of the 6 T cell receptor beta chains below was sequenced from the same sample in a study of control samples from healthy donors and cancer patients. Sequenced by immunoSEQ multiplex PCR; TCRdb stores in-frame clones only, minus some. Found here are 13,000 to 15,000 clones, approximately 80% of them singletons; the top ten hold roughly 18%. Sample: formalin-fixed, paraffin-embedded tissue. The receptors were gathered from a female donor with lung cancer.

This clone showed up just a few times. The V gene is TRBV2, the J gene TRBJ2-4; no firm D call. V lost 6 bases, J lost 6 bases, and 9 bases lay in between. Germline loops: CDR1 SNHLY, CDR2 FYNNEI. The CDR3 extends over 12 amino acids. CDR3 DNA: TGTGCCAGCAGAGGATCAGGAAACATTCAGTACTTC. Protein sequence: CASRGSGNIQYF.

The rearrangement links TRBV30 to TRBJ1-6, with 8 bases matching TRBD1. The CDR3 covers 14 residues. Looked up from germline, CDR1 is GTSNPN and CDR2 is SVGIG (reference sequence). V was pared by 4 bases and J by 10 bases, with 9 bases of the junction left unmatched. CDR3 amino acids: CAWITGGLYSPLHF. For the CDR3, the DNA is TGTGCCTGGATAACAGGGGGACTCTACTCACCCCTCCACTTT.

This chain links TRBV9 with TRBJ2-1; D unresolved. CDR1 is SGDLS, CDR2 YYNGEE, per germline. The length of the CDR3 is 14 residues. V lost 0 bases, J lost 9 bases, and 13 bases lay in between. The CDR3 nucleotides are TGTGCCAGCAGCGTAGGGGCTTACCTGAGTGAGCAGTTCTTC. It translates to CASSVGAYLSEQFF.

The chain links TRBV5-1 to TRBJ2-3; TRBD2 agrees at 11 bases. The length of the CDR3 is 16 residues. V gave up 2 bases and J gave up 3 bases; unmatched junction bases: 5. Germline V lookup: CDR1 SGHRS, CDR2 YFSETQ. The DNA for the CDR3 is TGCGCCAGCAGCTTTAGCGGGGGGGCCGGAACAGATACGCAGTATTTT. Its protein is CASSFSGGAGTDTQYF.

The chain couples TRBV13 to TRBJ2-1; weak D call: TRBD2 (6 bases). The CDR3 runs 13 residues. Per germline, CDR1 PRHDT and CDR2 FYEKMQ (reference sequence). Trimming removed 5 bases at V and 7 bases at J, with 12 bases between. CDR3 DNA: TGTGCCAGCAGCCCGGAGGGATATAATGAGCAGTTCTTC. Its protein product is CASSPEGYNEQFF. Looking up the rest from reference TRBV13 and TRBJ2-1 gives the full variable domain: AAGVIQSPRHLIKEKRETATLKCYPIPRHDTVYWYQQGPGQDPQFLISFYEKMQSDKGSIPDRFSAQQFSDYHSELNMSSLELGDSALYFCASSPEGYNEQFFGPGTRLTVL.

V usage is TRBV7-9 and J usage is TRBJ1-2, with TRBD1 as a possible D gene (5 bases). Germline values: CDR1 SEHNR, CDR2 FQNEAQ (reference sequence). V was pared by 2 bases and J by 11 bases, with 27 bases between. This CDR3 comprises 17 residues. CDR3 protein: CASSLLWGKSPSEVYTF. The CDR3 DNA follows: TGTGCCAGCAGCTTATTATGGGGGAAGTCGCCGTCGGAAGTTTACACCTTC.